One sample yielded the 11 T cell receptor beta chains listed below, sequenced in a study of blood T cell repertoires in COVID-19. Assay used: immunoSEQ multiplex PCR; TCRdb lists only in-frame clones, some missing. The sample shows tens of thousands of clones, roughly 88% of them seen only once. The sequenced sample consisted of peripheral blood. The receptors originated from a woman aged 80 or over with COVID-19, enrolled during active disease.

The sample holds one count of this clone. This chain links TRBV27 with TRBJ2-2; a weak D match, TRBD1 (5 bases). Germline loops: CDR1 MNHEY, CDR2 SMNVEV (reference sequence). The CDR3 sequence is 13 residues long. Trimming left V 8 bases short and J 2 bases short, with 9 bases between. The CDR3 region is CASGHPNTGELFF. The CDR3 coding sequence is TGTGCCAGCGGACACCCAAACACCGGGGAGCTGTTTTTT.

The V and J genes are TRBV15 and TRBJ2-5; the match to TRBD2 covers 7 bases. Germline-derived CDR1 and CDR2 are LNHNV and YYDKDF (reference sequence). V was pared by 0 bases and J by 2 bases, with 9 bases of the junction left unmatched. This CDR3 is 17 amino acids long. This chain's CDR3 is CATSRDTAAGPQETQYF. The CDR3 DNA reads TGTGCCACCAGCAGAGATACGGCAGCGGGGCCACAAGAGACCCAGTACTTC.

This clone was detected once. The chain recombines TRBV28 with TRBJ1-6, with no clear D. The V end lost 7 bases, the J end lost 6 bases, and 10 bases lay between the germline ends. The CDR3 spans 13 residues. In germline, CDR1 is MDHEN, CDR2 SYDVKM. The CDR3 nucleotides read TGTGCCAGCATCTCGAGCCCTAATTCACCCCTCCACTTT. It yields the protein CASISSPNSPLHF.

The chain joins TRBV25-1 to TRBJ2-7, with 7 bases lining up with TRBD2. This CDR3 region has 13 residues. V gave up 1 base and J gave up 3 bases; unmatched junction bases: 0. Germline CDR1 reads MGHDK; CDR2 reads SYGVNS. The CDR3 loop reads CASSEWGGYEQYF. As DNA, the CDR3 is TGTGCCAGCAGTGAATGGGGGGGCTACGAGCAGTACTTC.

V is TRBV6-6 and J is TRBJ2-1; D call uncertain. V was shortened by 2 bases and J by 9 bases, with 11 bases between the two germline ends. CDR3 length equals 13 residues. Germline V gives CDR1 MNHNY, CDR2 SVGAGI (reference sequence). CDR3 protein: CASSYPQNTEQFF. CDR3 DNA sequence: TGTGCCAGCAGTTACCCACAGAACACTGAGCAGTTCTTC.

The chain has TRBV5-1 and TRBJ2-6; D may be TRBD2 (5 bases). CDR3 size: 14 residues. Germline CDR1 reads SGHRS; CDR2 reads YFSETQ. Trimming removed 7 bases from V and 0 bases from J, with 8 bases in between. This CDR3 is CASSGDSGANVLTF. CDR3 coding DNA: TGCGCCAGCTCCGGGGACTCTGGGGCCAACGTCCTGACTTTC.

The rearrangement joins TRBV7-2 to TRBJ1-1; D unclear. This CDR3 contains 13 residues. From germline, CDR1 is SGHTA and CDR2 FQGNSA. Trimming stripped 6 bases from V and 0 bases from J, with 8 bases between. CDR3 sequence: CASRPTVNTEAFF. The CDR3 nucleotides read TGTGCCAGCAGACCAACAGTGAACACTGAAGCTTTCTTT.

The chain couples TRBV4-2 to TRBJ2-7; 10 nucleotides align to TRBD2. CDR3 length: 16 residues. V was clipped by 0 bases and J by 3 bases; unmatched bases: 5. Germline V gene data show CDR1 as LGHNA and CDR2 as YNFKEQ. In nucleotides, the CDR3 is TGTGCCAGCAGCCAAGATTTGGCTAGCGGGAGCTACGAGCAGTACTTC. This translates into CASSQDLASGSYEQYF.

The V and J genes are TRBV24-1 and TRBJ2-2; TRBD2 might be the D (5 bases). Germline CDR1 is KGHDR and CDR2 is SFDVKD. The CDR3 contains 13 residues. V lost 4 bases and J lost 6, with 8 bases in between. CDR3 DNA sequence: TGTGCCACCAGTGAGCGGGCCTCCGGGGAGCTGTTTTTT. Protein product: CATSERASGELFF.

V usage is TRBV4-1 and J usage is TRBJ1-1, with 7 bases aligning to TRBD1. Germline V gene data show CDR1 as MGHRA and CDR2 as YSYEKL. The CDR3 sequence is 14 residues long. The ends lost 5 bases at V and 11 bases at J; junction bases unmatched: 14. CDR3 nucleotides: TGCGCCAGCAGCTCCCGGGAGGGGGCTAATAGGGCTTTCTTT. This encodes CASSSREGANRAFF.

The chain couples TRBV5-1 to TRBJ1-4; D gene ambiguous. The V gene's germline CDR1 is SGHRS and CDR2 YFSETQ. V was pared by 4 bases and J by 0 bases, with 7 bases between. The CDR3 contains 14 residues. CDR3 region: CASSPTTTNEKLFF. As DNA, the CDR3 is TGCGCCAGCAGCCCGACTACAACTAATGAAAAACTGTTTTTT. The full variable domain, in which reference TRBV5-1 and TRBJ1-4 provide the parts outside the CDR3, is KAGVTQTPRYLIKTRGQQVTLSCSPISGHRSVSWYQQTPGQGLQFLFEYFSETQRNKGNFPGRFSGRQFSNSRSEMNVSTLELGDSALYLCASSPTTTNEKLFFGSGTQLSVL.